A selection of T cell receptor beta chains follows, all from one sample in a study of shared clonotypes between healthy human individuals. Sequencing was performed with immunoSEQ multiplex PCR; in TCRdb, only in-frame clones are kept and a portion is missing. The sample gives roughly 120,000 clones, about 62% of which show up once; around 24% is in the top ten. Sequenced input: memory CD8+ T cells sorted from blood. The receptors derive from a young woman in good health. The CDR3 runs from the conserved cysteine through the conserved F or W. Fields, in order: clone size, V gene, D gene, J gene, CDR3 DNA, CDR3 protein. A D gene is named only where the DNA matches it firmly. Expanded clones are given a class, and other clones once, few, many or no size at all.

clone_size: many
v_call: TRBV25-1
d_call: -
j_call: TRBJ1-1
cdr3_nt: TGTGCCAGCAGTGAGGTTCGCAGGGGGAACACTGAAGCTTTCTTT
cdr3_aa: CASSEVRRGNTEAFF

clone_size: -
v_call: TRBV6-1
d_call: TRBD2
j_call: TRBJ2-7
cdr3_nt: TGTGCCAGCTGGGAGGGATTCTCCTACGAGCAGTACTTC
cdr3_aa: CASWEGFSYEQYF

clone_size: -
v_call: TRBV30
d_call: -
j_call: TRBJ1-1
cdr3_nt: TGTGCCTCTACGTCCGGGAACACTGAAGCTTTCTTT
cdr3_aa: CASTSGNTEAFF

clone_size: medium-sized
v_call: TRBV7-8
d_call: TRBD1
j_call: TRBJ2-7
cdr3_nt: TGTGCCAGCAGCCTTGGGACAGTCTCCTCCTACGAGCAGTACTTC
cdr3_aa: CASSLGTVSSYEQYF

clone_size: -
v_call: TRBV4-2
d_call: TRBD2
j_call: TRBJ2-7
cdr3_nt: TGTGCCAGCAGCCAGTCTATAGCGGGGACCTACGAGCAGTACTTC
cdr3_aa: CASSQSIAGTYEQYF

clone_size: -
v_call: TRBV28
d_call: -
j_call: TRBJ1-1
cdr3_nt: TGTGCCAGCAGTATGGGGTCCACTGAAGCTTTCTTT
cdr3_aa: CASSMGSTEAFF

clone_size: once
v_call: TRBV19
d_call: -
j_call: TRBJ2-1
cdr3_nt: TGTGCCAGTAGTAGCACCGGGACGACATCCTACCATGAGCAGTTCTTC
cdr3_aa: CASSSTGTTSYHEQFF

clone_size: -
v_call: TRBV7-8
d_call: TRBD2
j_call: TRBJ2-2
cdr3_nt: TGTGCCAGCAACTTGTGGGGGGTTACTAGCGGATACACCGGGGAGCTGTTTTTT
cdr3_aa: CASNLWGVTSGYTGELFF

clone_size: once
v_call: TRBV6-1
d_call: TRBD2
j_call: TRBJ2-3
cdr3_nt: TGTGCCAGCAGTGTTGTGGTCGGGAGGGATACGCAGTATTTT
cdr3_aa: CASSVVVGRDTQYF

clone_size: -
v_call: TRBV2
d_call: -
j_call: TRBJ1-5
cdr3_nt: TGTGCCAGCAGTGAGGGGCAGGCTTATAGCAATCAGCCCCAGCATTTT
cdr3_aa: CASSEGQAYSNQPQHF

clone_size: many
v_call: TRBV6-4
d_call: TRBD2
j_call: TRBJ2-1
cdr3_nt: TGTGCCAGCAGCGGGGGACTAGCGGGAGACAATGAGCAGTTCTTC
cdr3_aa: CASSGGLAGDNEQFF

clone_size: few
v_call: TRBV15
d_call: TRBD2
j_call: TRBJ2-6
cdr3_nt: TGTGCCACCAGCAGAGACTCCGGGACTAGCCTTACTGGGGCCAACGTCCTGACTTTC
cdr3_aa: CATSRDSGTSLTGANVLTF

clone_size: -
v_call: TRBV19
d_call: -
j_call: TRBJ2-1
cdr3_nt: TGTGCCAGTCCCGGTTATGGGACGGGAAACAATGAGCAGTTCTTC
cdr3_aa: CASPGYGTGNNEQFF

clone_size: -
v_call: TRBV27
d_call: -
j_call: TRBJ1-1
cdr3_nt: TGTGCCAGCTGCCCGCGGGCGGAGGGGTACACTGAAGCTTTCTTT
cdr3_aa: CASCPRAEGYTEAFF

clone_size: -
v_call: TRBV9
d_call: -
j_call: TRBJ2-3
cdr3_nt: TGTGCCAGCAGCGTAAGGGGGGGCCGAGACACAGATACGCAGTATTTT
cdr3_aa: CASSVRGGRDTDTQYF

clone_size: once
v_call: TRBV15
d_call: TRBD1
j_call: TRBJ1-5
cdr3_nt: TGTGCCACCAGCAGAGCCAACAGGGGGCGAGGCAATCAGCCCCAGCATTTT
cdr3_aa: CATSRANRGRGNQPQHF

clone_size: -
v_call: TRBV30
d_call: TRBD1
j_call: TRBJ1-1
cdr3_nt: TGTGCCTGGAGTGCCCAACCGGGACAGGGGAGGAAAATGAACACTGAAGCTTTCTTT
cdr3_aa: CAWSAQPGQGRKMNTEAFF

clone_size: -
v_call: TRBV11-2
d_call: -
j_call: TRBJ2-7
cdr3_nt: TGTGCCAGCAGCTTTGGGGGGGCTGGCTCCTACGAGCAGTACTTC
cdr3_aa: CASSFGGAGSYEQYF

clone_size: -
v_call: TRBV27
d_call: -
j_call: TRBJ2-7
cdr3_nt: TGTGCCAGCAGTTTAACGGGGACGCCGCAGTACTTC
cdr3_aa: CASSLTGTPQYF

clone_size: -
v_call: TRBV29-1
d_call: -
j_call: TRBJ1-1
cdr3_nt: TGCAGCGTTGAAGGCCAGTTGAACACTGAAGCTTTCTTT
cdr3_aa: CSVEGQLNTEAFF

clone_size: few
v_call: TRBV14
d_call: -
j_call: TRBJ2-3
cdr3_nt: TGTGCCAGCAGCCAAGGGGGATCGGGGTACCAAGATACGCAGTATTTT
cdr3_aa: CASSQGGSGYQDTQYF

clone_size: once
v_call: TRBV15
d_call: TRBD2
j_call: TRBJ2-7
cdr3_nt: TGTGCCACCAGCAGACATCCTGGGGCGGGAGGGTCACGCGAGCAGTACTTC
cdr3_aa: CATSRHPGAGGSREQYF

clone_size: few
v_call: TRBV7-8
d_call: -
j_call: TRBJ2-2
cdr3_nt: TGTGCCAGCAGCTTAGAGGGGGACACCGGGGAGCTGTTTTTT
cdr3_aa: CASSLEGDTGELFF

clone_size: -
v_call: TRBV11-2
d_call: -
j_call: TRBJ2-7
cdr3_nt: TGTGCCAGCAGCTTAGAGTACGGTGCCGGGCTCGAGCAGTACTTC
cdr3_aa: CASSLEYGAGLEQYF

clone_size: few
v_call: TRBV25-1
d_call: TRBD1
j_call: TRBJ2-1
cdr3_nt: TGTGCCAGCAGTGATAGGGACAGGGACCGGTACAATGAGCAGTTCTTC
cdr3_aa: CASSDRDRDRYNEQFF

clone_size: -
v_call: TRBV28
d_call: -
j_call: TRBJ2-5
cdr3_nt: TGTGCCAGCAGTTTCTTCCTAGCCGGCTCCGAAGAGACCCAGTACTTC
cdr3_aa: CASSFFLAGSEETQYF

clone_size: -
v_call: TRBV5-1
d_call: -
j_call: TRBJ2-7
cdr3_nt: TGCGCCAGCGGACCCTCGACTAGTGAGGCCTACGAGCAGTACTTC
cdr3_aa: CASGPSTSEAYEQYF

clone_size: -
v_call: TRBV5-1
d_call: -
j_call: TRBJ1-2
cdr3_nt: TGCGCCAGCAGCTTGGCCCAGATTGGCTACACCTTC
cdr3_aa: CASSLAQIGYTF

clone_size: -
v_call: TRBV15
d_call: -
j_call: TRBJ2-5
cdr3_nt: TGTGCCACCAGCAGCCGTCACGGCCCGCGGGAGACCCAGTACTTC
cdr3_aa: CATSSRHGPRETQYF